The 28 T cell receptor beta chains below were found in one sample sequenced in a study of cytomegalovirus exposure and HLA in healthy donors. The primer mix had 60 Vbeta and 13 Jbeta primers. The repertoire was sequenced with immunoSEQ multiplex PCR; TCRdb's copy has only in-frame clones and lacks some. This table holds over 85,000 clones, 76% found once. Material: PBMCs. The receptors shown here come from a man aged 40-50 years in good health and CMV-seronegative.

CDR3 in DNA: TGCAGCGTCGGTGGGACTAGCGGGAACAGAAACGCCTACAATGAGCAGTTCTTC. Translated: CSVGGTSGNRNAYNEQFF. V gene TRBV29-1 combines with J gene TRBJ2-1, with 13 bases lining up with TRBD2. J was trimmed by 2 bases and V by 6 bases; bases with no gene match: 13. Germline CDR1 and CDR2: SQVTM and ANQGSEA. This CDR3 region has 18 residues.

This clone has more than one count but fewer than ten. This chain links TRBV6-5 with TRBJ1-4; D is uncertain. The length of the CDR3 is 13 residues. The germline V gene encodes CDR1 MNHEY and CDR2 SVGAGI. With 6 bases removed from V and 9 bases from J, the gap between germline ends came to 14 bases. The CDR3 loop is CASSPLLGKKLFF. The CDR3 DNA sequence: TGTGCCAGCAGCCCGCTTCTGGGCAAAAAACTGTTTTTT.

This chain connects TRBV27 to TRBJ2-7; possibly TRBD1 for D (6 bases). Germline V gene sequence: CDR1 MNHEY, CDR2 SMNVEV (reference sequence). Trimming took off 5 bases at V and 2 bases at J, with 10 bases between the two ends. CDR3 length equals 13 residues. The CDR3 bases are TGTGCCAGCAGTCCGGACAGAACCTACGAGCAGTACTTC. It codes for CASSPDRTYEQYF.

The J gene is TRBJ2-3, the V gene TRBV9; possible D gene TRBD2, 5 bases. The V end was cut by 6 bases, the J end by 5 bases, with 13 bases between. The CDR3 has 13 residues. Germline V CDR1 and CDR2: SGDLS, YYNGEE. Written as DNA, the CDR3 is TGTGCCAGCAATCTACAAGAGGGAGATACGCAGTATTTT. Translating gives CASNLQEGDTQYF.

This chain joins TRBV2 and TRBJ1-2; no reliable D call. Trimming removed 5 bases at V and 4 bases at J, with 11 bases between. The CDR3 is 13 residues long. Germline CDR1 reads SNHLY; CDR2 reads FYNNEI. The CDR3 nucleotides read TGTGCCAGCAGTACTACGGAATCCTATGGCTACACCTTC. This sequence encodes CASSTTESYGYTF.

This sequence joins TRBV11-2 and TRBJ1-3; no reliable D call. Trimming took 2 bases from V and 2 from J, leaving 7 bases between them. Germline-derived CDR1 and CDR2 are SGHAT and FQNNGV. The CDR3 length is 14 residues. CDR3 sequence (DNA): TGTGCCAGCAGCTTATCTGGGCCTGGAAACACCATATATTTT. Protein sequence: CASSLSGPGNTIYF.

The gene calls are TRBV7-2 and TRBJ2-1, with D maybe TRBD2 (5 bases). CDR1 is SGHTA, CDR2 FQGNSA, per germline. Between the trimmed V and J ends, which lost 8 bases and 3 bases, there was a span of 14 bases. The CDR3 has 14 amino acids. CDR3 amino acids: CASGSPAIYNEQFF. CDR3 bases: TGTGCCAGCGGGAGTCCTGCAATCTACAATGAGCAGTTCTTC.

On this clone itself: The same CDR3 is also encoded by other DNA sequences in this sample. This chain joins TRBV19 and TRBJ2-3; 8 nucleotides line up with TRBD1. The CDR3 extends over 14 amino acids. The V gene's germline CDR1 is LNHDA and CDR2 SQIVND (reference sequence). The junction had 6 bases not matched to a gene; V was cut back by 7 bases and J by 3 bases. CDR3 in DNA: TGTGCCAGTACCGGGACAGGACGAACAGATACGCAGTATTTT. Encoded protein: CASTGTGRTDTQYF.

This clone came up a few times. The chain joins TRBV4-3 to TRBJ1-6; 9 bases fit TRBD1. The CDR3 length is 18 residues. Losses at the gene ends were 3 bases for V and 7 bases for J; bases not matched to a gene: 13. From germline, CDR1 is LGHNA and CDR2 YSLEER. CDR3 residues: CASSQDSPGQGLNSPLHF. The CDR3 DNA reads TGCGCCAGCAGCCAGGATTCTCCGGGACAGGGATTAAATTCACCCCTCCACTTT.

The chain's CDR3 is CASSAGGHQPQHF. The CDR3 DNA follows: TGTGCCAGCAGCGCGGGGGGACATCAGCCCCAGCATTTT. V usage is TRBV2 and J usage is TRBJ1-5, with TRBD1 as a possible D gene (5 bases). The CDR3 loop spans 13 amino acids. Germline V lookup: CDR1 SNHLY, CDR2 FYNNEI. Trimming left V 6 bases short and J 5 bases short, with 11 bases between.

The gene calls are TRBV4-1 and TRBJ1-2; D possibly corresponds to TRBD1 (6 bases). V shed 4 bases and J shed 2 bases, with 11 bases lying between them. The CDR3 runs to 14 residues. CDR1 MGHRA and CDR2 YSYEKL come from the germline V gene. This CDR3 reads CASSPTDRNYGYTF. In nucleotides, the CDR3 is TGCGCCAGCAGCCCCACGGACAGAAACTATGGCTACACCTTC.

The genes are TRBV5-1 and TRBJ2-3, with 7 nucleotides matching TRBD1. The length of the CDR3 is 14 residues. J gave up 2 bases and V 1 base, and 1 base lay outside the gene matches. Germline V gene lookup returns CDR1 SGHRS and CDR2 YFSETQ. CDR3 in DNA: TGCGCCAGCAGCTTGACAGGGGCCACAGATACGCAGTATTTT. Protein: CASSLTGATDTQYF.

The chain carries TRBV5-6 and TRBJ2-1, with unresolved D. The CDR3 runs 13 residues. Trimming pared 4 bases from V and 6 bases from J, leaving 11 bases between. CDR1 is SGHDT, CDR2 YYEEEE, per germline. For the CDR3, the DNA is TGTGCCAGCAGCCTCGGGTTCCCCAATGAGCAGTTCTTC. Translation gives CASSLGFPNEQFF.

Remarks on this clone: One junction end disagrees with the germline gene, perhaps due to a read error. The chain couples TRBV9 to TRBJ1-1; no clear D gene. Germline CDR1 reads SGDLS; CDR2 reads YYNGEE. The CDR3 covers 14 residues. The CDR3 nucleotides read TGTGCCAGCAGCCGCGGGCCAGAGAACGCTGAAGCTTTCTTT. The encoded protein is CASSRGPENAEAFF.

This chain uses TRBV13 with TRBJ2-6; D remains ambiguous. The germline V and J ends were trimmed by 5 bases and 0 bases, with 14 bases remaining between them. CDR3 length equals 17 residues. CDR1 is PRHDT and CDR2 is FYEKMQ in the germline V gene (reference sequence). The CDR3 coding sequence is TGTGCCAGCAGCCCAACGCCCTACCCCTCTGGGGCCAACGTCCTGACTTTC. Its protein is CASSPTPYPSGANVLTF.

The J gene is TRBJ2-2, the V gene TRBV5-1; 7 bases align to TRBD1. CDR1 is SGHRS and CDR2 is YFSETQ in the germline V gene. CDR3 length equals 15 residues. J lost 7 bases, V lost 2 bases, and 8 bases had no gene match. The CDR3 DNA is TGCGCCAGCAGCTTACCTACAGGGGATATCGGGGAGCTGTTTTTT. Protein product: CASSLPTGDIGELFF.

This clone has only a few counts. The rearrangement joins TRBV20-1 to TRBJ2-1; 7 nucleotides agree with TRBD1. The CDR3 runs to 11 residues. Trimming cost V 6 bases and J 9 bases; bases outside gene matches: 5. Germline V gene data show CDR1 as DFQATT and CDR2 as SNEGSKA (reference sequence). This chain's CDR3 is CSATTGVEQFF. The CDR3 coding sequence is TGCAGTGCCACCACAGGGGTTGAGCAGTTCTTC.

The CDR3 DNA reads TGTGCCAGCAGCTTACGGCCCCTAGCGGGTGAGCAGTACTTC. Translation gives CASSLRPLAGEQYF. The chain links TRBV7-3 to TRBJ2-7, with TRBD2 matching over 8 bases. V was clipped by 2 bases and J by 7 bases; unmatched bases: 7. This CDR3 comprises 14 residues. CDR1 and CDR2 from the germline V gene are SGHTA and FQGTGA. Full variable domain (missing parts from reference TRBV7-3 and TRBJ2-7): GAGVSQTPSNKVTEKGKYVELRCDPISGHTALYWYRQSLGQGPEFLIYFQGTGAADDSGLPNDRFFAVRPEGSVSTLKIQRTERGDSAVYLCASSLRPLAGEQYFGPGTRLTVT.

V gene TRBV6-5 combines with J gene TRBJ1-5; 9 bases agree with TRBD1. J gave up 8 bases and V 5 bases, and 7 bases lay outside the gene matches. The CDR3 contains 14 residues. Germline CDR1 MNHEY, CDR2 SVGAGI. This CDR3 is CASSGNRGLEPQHF. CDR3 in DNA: TGTGCCAGCAGTGGGAACAGGGGGCTGGAGCCCCAGCATTTT.

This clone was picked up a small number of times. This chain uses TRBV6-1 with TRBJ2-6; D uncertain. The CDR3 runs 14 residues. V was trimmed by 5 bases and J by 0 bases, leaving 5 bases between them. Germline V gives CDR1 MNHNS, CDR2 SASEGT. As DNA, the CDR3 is TGTGCCAGCAGTAGCTCCTCTGGGGCCAACGTCCTGACTTTC. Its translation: CASSSSSGANVLTF.

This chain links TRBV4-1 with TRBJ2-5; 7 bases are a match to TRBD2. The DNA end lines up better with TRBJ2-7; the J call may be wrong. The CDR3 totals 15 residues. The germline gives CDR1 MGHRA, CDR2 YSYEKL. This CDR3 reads CASSQDRAGPREQYF. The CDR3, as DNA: TGCGCCAGCAGCCAAGATCGAGCGGGACCTCGCGAGCAGTACTTC.

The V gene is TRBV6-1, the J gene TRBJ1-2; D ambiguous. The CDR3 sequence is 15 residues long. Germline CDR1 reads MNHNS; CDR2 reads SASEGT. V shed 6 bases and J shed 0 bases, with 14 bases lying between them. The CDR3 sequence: CASSPGIGSNYGYTF. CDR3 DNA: TGTGCCAGCAGCCCGGGGATAGGGTCTAACTATGGCTACACCTTC.

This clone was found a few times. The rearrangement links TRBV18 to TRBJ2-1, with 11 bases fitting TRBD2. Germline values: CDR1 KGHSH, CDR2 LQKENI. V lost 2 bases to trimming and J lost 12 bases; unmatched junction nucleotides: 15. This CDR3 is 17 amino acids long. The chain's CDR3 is CASSPATPGTSGVGQFF. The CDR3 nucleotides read TGTGCCAGCTCACCAGCCACCCCCGGGACTAGCGGTGTCGGGCAGTTCTTC.

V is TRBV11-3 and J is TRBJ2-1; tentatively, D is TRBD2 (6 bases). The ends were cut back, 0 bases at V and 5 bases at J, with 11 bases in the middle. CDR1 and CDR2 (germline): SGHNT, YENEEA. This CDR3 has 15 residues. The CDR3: CASSLDSGSDNEQFF. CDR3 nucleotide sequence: TGTGCCAGCAGCTTAGACAGCGGGTCCGACAATGAGCAGTTCTTC.

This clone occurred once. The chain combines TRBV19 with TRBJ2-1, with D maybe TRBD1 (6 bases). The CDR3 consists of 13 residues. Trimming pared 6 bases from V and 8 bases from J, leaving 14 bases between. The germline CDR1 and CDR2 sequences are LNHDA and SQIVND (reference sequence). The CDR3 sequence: CASRTGLTDEQFF. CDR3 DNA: TGTGCCAGTAGAACAGGGTTGACGGATGAGCAGTTCTTC.

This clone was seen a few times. In DNA form, the CDR3 reads TGTGCCAGCAGCTTAGGGTCGGGGGGTTCGTCTAACTATGGCTACACCTTC. Translated, it gives CASSLGSGGSSNYGYTF. V and J are TRBV13 and TRBJ1-2; tentatively, D is TRBD1 (5 bases). Per germline, CDR1 PRHDT and CDR2 FYEKMQ (reference sequence). There are 17 residues in the CDR3. V lost 0 bases to trimming and J lost 0 bases, with 14 bases between them.

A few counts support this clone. The CDR3 region has the DNA TGTGCCAGCAGTTCTCCTTCGGGGCGGGAGGGAGATACGCAGTATTTT. It yields the protein CASSSPSGREGDTQYF. The chain couples TRBV27 to TRBJ2-3, with 9 bases aligning to TRBD2. The CDR3 has 16 residues. Per germline, CDR1 MNHEY and CDR2 SMNVEV (reference sequence). With V trimmed by 4 bases and J by 5 bases, 10 bases remained unmatched.

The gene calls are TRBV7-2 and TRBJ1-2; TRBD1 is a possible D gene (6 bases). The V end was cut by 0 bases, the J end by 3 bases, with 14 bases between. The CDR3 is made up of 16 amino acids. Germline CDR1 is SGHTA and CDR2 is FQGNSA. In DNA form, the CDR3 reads TGTGCCAGCAGCTTAGCCGGGGCCAGGGGCCACTATGGCTACACCTTC. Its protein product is CASSLAGARGHYGYTF.